This T cell receptor beta chain is from a study of PD-L1 blockade in urothelial cancer. Overall study: Analyses were performed on blood at 3 weeks after treatment start (the second dose) and at 6 weeks.

As to this clone: Its specificity is not known.

Urothelial carcinoma in patients was locally advanced or metastatic. Study findings and constraints: Blood TCR clonality below the median before treatment was a predictor of better survival.

Trimming took 3 bases from V and 7 from J; bases not matched to a gene: 10. CDR1 and CDR2 (germline): SGDLS, YYNGEE. This CDR3 region has 15 residues. The assay was immunoSEQ multiplex PCR, and TCRdb's table has in-frame clones only and misses some. The data show tens of thousands of clones, 82% seen once. The chain recombines TRBV9 with TRBJ2-3; 8 nucleotides align to TRBD2. The material was PBMCs, obtained around atezolizumab (anti-PD-L1) treatment. The clonotype was recovered from a man in his 70s with urothelial cancer. Here the CDR3 reads CASSARVAGLHTQYF. The CDR3 DNA sequence: TGTGCCAGCAGCGCCCGTGTAGCGGGGCTTCATACGCAGTATTTT.